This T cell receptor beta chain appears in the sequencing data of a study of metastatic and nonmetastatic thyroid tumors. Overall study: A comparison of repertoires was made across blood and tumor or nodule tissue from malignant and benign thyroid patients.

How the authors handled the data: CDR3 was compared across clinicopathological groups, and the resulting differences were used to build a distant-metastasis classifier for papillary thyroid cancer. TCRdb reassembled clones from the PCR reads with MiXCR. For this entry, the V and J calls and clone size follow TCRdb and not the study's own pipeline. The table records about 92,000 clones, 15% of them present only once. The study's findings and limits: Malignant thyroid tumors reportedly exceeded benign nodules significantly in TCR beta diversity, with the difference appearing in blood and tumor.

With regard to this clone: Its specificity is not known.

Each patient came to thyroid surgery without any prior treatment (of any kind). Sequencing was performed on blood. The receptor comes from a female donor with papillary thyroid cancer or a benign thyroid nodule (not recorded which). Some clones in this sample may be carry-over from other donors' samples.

Here the CDR3 reads CSGGVGQETQYF. CDR3 nucleotide sequence: TGCAGTGGAGGGGTGGGTCAAGAGACCCAGTACTTC. The chain employs TRBV20-1 and TRBJ2-5; TRBD1 or TRBD2 may be the D gene (5 bases each). This CDR3 is built from 12 residues. Germline loops: CDR1 DFQATT, CDR2 SNEGSKA (reference sequence). Trimming cost V 7 bases and J 2 bases, with 11 bases left between them.